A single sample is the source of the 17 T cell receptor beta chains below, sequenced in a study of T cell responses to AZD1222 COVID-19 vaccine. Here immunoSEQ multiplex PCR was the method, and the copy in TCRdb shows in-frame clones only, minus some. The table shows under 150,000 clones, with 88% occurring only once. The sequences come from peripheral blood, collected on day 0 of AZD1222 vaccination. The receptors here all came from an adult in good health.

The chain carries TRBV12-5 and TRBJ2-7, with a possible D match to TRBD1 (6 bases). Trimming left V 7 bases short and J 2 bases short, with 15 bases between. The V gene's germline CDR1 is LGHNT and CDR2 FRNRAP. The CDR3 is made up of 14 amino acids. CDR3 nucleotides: TGTGCTAGTGCCGTGGACAGTCCCGCCTACGAGCAGTACTTC. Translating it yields CASAVDSPAYEQYF.

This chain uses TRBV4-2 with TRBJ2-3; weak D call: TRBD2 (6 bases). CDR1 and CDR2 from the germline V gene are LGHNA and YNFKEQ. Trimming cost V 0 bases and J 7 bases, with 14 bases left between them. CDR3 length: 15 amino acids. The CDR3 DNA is TGTGCCAGCAGCCAAGAACCCTCCGGGGGAAATACGCAGTATTTT. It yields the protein CASSQEPSGGNTQYF.

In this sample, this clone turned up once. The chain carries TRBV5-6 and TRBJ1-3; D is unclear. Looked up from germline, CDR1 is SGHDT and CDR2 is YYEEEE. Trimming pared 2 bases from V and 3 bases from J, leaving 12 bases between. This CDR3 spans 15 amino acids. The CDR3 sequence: CASSFAGKGGNTIYF. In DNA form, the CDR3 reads TGTGCCAGCAGCTTTGCTGGGAAAGGTGGAAACACCATATATTTT.

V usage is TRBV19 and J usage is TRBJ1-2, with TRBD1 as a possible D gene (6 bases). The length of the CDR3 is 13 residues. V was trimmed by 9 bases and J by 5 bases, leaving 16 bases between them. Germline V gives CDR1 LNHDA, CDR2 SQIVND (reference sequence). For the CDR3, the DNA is TGTGCCAGCATGGGGGCGCAGACGTATGGCTACACCTTC. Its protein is CASMGAQTYGYTF. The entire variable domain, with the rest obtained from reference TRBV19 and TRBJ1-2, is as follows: DGGITQSPKYLFRKEGQNVTLSCEQNLNHDAMYWYRQDPGQGLRLIYYSQIVNDFQKGDIAEGYSVSREKKESFPLTVTSAQKNPTAFYLCASMGAQTYGYTFGSGTRLTVV.

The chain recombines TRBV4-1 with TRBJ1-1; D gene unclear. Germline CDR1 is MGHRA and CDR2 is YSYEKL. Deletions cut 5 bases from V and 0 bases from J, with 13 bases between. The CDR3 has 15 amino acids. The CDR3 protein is CASSGYLGLNTEAFF. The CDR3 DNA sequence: TGCGCCAGCAGCGGCTATTTGGGCTTGAACACTGAAGCTTTCTTT.

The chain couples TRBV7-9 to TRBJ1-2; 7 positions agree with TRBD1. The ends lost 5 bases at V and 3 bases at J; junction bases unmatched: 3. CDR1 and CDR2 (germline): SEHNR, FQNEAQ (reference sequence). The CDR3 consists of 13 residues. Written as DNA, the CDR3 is TGTGCCAGCAGCGTAGGGACAGACTATGGCTACACCTTC. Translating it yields CASSVGTDYGYTF.

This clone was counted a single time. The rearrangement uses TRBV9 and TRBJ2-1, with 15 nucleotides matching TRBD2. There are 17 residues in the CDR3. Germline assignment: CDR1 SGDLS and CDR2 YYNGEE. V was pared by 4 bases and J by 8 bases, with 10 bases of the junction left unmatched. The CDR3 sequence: CASSPRTSGGAGDEQFF. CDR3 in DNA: TGTGCCAGCAGCCCCCGGACTAGCGGGGGGGCCGGGGATGAGCAGTTCTTC.

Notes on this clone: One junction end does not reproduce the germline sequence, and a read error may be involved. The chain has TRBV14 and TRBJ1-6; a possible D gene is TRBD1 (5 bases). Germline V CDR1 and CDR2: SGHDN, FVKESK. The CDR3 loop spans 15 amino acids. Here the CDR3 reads CASSPMGVYSSPLHF. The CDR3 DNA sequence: TGTGCCAGCAGCCCGATGGGGGTTTATAGTTCACCCCTCCACTTT.

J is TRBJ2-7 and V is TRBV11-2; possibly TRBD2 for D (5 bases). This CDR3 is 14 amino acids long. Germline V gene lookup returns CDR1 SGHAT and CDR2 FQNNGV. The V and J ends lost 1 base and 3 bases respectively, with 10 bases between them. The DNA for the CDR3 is TGTGCCAGCAGCTTAGGAGGGAGCTACTACGAGCAGTACTTC. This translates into CASSLGGSYYEQYF.

CDR3 region: CASSQTGSTTTNEKLFF. For the CDR3, the DNA is TGTGCCAGCAGCCAAACGGGAAGTACTACAACTAATGAAAAACTGTTTTTT. The gene calls are TRBV3-1 (or the pseudogene TRBV3-2) and TRBJ1-4; D remains unclear. This CDR3 is built from 17 residues. The germline CDR1 and CDR2 sequences are LGHDT and YNNKEL (reference sequence). V was pared by 2 bases and J by 0 bases, with 13 bases between.

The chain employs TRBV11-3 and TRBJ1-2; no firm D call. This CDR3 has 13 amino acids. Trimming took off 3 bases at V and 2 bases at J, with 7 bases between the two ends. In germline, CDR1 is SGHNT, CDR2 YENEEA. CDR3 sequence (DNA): TGTGCCAGCAGCTTCGGCGGGAACTATGGCTACACCTTC. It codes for CASSFGGNYGYTF.

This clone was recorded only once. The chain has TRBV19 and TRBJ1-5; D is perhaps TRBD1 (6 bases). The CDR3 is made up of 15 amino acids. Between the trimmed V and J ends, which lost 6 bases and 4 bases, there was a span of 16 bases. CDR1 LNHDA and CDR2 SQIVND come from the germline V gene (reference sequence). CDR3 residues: CASSTTGGPNQPQHF. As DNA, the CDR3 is TGTGCCAGTAGCACGACCGGGGGCCCTAATCAGCCCCAGCATTTT.

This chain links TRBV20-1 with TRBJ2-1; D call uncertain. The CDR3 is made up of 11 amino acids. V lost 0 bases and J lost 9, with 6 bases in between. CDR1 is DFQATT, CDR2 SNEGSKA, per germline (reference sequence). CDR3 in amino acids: CSARDQPEQFF. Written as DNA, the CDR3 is TGCAGTGCTAGAGATCAACCTGAGCAGTTCTTC.

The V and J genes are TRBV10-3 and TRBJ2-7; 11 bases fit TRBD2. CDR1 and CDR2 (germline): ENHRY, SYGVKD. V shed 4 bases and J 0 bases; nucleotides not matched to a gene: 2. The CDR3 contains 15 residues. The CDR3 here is CAISGGTSGSYEQYF. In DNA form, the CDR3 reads TGTGCCATCAGTGGGGGGACTAGCGGCTCCTACGAGCAGTACTTC.

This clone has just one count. DNA for the CDR3: TGCGCCAGCAGCTTGGCCGGTAACACTATTATCTCTGGAAACACCATATATTTT. Its translation is CASSLAGNTIISGNTIYF. The chain carries TRBV5-1 and TRBJ1-3; D uncertain. Germline V gives CDR1 SGHRS, CDR2 YFSETQ. Trimming stripped 0 bases from V and 0 bases from J, with 16 bases between. The CDR3 runs to 18 residues.

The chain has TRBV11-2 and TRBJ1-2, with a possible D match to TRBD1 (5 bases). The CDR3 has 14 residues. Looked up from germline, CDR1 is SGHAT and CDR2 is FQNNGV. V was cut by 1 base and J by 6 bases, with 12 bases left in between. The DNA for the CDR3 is TGTGCCAGCAGCTTAGTTGTAGGGGTCGATGGCTACACCTTC. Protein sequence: CASSLVVGVDGYTF.

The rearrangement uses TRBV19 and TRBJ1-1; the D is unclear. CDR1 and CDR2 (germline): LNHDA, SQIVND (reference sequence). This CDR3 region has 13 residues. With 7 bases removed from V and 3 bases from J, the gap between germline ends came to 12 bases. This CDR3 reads CASTQEEYTEAFF. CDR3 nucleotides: TGTGCCAGTACCCAGGAGGAGTACACTGAAGCTTTCTTT.